Given below is one T cell receptor beta chain in context. Its antigen remains unknown. TCRbeta library preparation incorporated unique molecular identifiers. TCRdb processed the PCR reads anew with MiXCR; each CDR3 protein has one entry. In the table there are 440,000 or so distinct CDR3 sequences, around two fifths of which are singletons. The sample is drawn from a study of T-cell reconstitution after alpha-beta-depleted transplantation in children. Findings of the study overall: T-cell numbers and diversity one year post-transplant derived largely from freshly generated T cells. Several hundred expanded graft clones reportedly supplied alpha-beta T cells about two months after transplant. Surviving recipient T cells and intrathymic progenitors accounted for some patients' high TCRbeta diversity at day 60.

The CDR3 extends over 13 amino acids. Trimming cost V 7 bases and J 7 bases, with 13 bases left between them. This clonotype was obtained from a girl aged 2-9 years with aplastic anemia, due to receive a stem cell transplant. The chain combines TRBV12-3 or TRBV12-4 with TRBJ1-4; D gene ambiguous. Sequencing was performed on PBMCs, taken before TCRalphabeta/CD19-depleted stem cell transplant. The CDR3 DNA sequence: TGTGCCAGCACCCCTAGGGCGGGTGAAAAACTGTTTTTT. Translated: CASTPRAGEKLFF.